The clone carrying this T cell receptor beta chain was counted ten times or more. Antigen: not known. Germline assignment: CDR1 MNHEY and CDR2 SVGEGT. The V and J ends lost 7 bases and 7 bases, in that order; junction bases with no gene match: 17. The CDR3 runs to 17 residues. Using RNA transcripts as the source, TCR beta CDR3 regions were amplified. An initial round of RT-PCR targeting the TCR CDR3 relied on the HTBI primer set. MiXCR, run by TCRdb on the multiplex PCR reads, gives a single entry per CDR3 protein. This table has roughly 570,000 distinct CDR3 sequences, about 15% appearing once. This sample is part of a study of T cells in Graves' hyperthyroidism and ophthalmopathy. Patients aged 18 to 65 had newly diagnosed hyperthyroidism of under 2 months' duration. Fresh 10 ml peripheral blood yielded PBMCs. Whole-study findings and limits: Ophthalmopathy cases were set apart from stable hyperthyroidism by a 13 V-J model.

The sequence derives from a woman younger than 45 with Graves' hyperthyroidism. Sequencing input: blood. The chain combines TRBV6-2 or TRBV6-3 with TRBJ2-2; TRBD1 matches at 8 bases. The CDR3 loop is CASTPRGLARNGGELFF. For the CDR3, the DNA is TGTGCCAGCACCCCCAGGGGGCTAGCAAGGAACGGCGGGGAGCTGTTTTTT.